The 15 T cell receptor beta chains given below trace back to one sample, sequenced in a study of cytomegalovirus exposure and HLA in healthy donors. This PCR relied on a set of 60 Vbeta primers and 13 Jbeta primers. Some clones are missing from TCRdb's copy, which holds only in-frame ones; the method was immunoSEQ multiplex PCR. The sample lists some 66,000 clones; approximately 80% were seen once. The material sequenced was PBMCs. The receptor source for this set is a woman between 25 and 40 years old in good health and CMV-seronegative.

CDR3 DNA sequence: TGTGCCAGCAGGAAACAGGCGACATTTTACAATGAGCAGTTCTTC. It encodes CASRKQATFYNEQFF. The rearrangement uses TRBV6-5 and TRBJ2-1; perhaps TRBD1 as D (5 bases). The length of the CDR3 is 15 residues. Germline loops: CDR1 MNHEY, CDR2 SVGAGI. The ends were cut back, 6 bases at V and 4 bases at J, with 16 bases in the middle.

The rearrangement links TRBV9 to TRBJ1-5; 7 positions match TRBD1. Per the germline V gene, CDR1 is SGDLS and CDR2 is YYNGEE. The CDR3 runs 14 residues. V lost 0 bases and J lost 4; bases outside the gene matches: 1. The CDR3 loop is CASSVGGQNQPQHF. In DNA, the CDR3 is TGTGCCAGCAGCGTAGGGGGACAGAATCAGCCCCAGCATTTT.

V and J are TRBV18 and TRBJ2-5; the match to TRBD2 covers 15 bases. The junction had 6 bases not matched to a gene; V was cut back by 3 bases and J by 1 base. Germline CDR1 is KGHSH and CDR2 is LQKENI. This CDR3 has 18 amino acids. The CDR3 is CASSPSGLAGGFQETQYF. In nucleotides, the CDR3 is TGTGCCAGCTCACCGAGTGGACTAGCGGGGGGGTTCCAAGAGACCCAGTACTTC.

The chain employs TRBV6-6 and TRBJ1-6, with no clear D. The CDR3 has 14 residues. Germline CDR1 MNHNY, CDR2 SVGAGI (reference sequence). Trimming stripped 2 bases from V and 7 bases from J, with 9 bases between. The CDR3 bases are TGTGCCAGCAGTTACAGGGCGGGAAATTCACCCCTCCACTTT. Translating it yields CASSYRAGNSPLHF.

The V call is TRBV18, the J call TRBJ1-5; 7 positions match TRBD1. CDR3 size: 19 residues. V shed 2 bases, J shed 6 bases, and the junction held 19 bases outside the gene matches. Germline CDR1 reads KGHSH; CDR2 reads LQKENI. The CDR3 DNA reads TGTGCCAGCTCACCATTCGGTCCGGGGCTAGGGGGCGAAGCTCAGCCCCAGCATTTT. It is translated as CASSPFGPGLGGEAQPQHF.

The rearrangement links TRBV28 to TRBJ1-4, with TRBD1 as a possible D gene (6 bases). Trimming removed 5 bases at V and 11 bases at J, with 18 bases between. From germline, CDR1 is MDHEN and CDR2 SYDVKM. This CDR3 comprises 14 residues. The CDR3: CASSGTTGPRKLFF. The CDR3 coding sequence is TGTGCCAGCAGTGGGACGACAGGCCCCCGGAAACTGTTTTTT.

The chain combines TRBV19 with TRBJ1-5; D possibly corresponds to TRBD1 (6 bases). The germline V gene has CDR1 LNHDA and CDR2 SQIVND (reference sequence). The CDR3 covers 14 residues. Trimming took 5 bases from V and 2 from J, leaving 10 bases between them. This chain's CDR3 is CASSPRQGNQPQHF. Written as DNA, the CDR3 is TGTGCCAGTAGTCCACGACAGGGCAATCAGCCCCAGCATTTT.

The CDR3 region has the DNA TGTGCCAGCAGCGTACAGGGGGCATTGGACATTCAGTACTTC. This sequence encodes CASSVQGALDIQYF. The rearrangement links TRBV7-9 to TRBJ2-4, with 9 positions matching TRBD1. V shed 5 bases, J shed 8 bases, and the junction held 7 bases outside the gene matches. Germline V gives CDR1 SEHNR, CDR2 FQNEAQ (reference sequence). CDR3 length: 14 amino acids.

This clone occurred a few times. The chain uses TRBV5-5 and TRBJ1-2; 7 bases map to TRBD1. V shed 4 bases, J shed 4 bases, and the junction held 10 bases outside the gene matches. The CDR3 extends over 15 amino acids. The germline gives CDR1 SGHKS, CDR2 YYEKEE (reference sequence). The CDR3 DNA follows: TGTGCCAGCAGCACGGGACAGATAAGTGGCTATGGCTACACCTTC. Amino acids: CASSTGQISGYGYTF.

The V and J genes are TRBV13 and TRBJ1-2, with TRBD1 as a possible D gene (5 bases). Germline CDR1 reads PRHDT; CDR2 reads FYEKMQ (reference sequence). V lost 2 bases, J lost 8 bases, and 12 bases lay in between. This CDR3 has 13 residues. The DNA for the CDR3 is TGTGCCAGCAGCTTATACAGGTCTAGGGGCTACACCTTC. Translated: CASSLYRSRGYTF.

The chain couples TRBV7-5 to TRBJ2-5; TRBD1 reflects the table's D call only, with no check against the DNA. TRBV7-5 is flagged as a pseudogene. The CDR3 extends over 14 amino acids. The CDR3 loop is CVRSLGRAEETQYF. CDR3 DNA: TGTGTCAGAAGCTTAGGCAGGGCAGAAGAGACCCAGTACTTC.

The table lists this clone with a few counts. The chain uses TRBV2 and TRBJ1-2, with D perhaps TRBD1 (6 bases). The CDR3 has 16 residues. With 3 bases removed from V and 2 bases from J, the gap between germline ends came to 16 bases. Looked up from germline, CDR1 is SNHLY and CDR2 is FYNNEI. The CDR3, as DNA: TGTGCCAGCAGTGATGTTGGCAGGGGAAAAAACTATGGCTACACCTTC. It specifies CASSDVGRGKNYGYTF.

The V and J genes are TRBV6-5 and TRBJ2-2; tentatively, D is TRBD2 (6 bases). Deletions cut 7 bases from V and 6 bases from J, with 12 bases between. This CDR3 region has 13 residues. Germline CDR1 is MNHEY and CDR2 is SVGAGI. The CDR3 spells CASIGGGSGELFF. The CDR3 DNA reads TGTGCCAGCATCGGCGGAGGGTCCGGGGAGCTGTTTTTT.

The CDR3 protein is CASSLRTDRASNYGYTF. CDR3 coding DNA: TGCGCCAGCAGCTTGCGGACGGACAGGGCCTCTAACTATGGCTACACCTTC. This chain uses TRBV5-1 with TRBJ1-2, with 8 positions matching TRBD1. V shed 1 base and J 0 bases; nucleotides not matched to a gene: 8. This CDR3 has 17 amino acids. Germline V gives CDR1 SGHRS, CDR2 YFSETQ.

V gene TRBV5-1 combines with J gene TRBJ2-1; 9 nucleotides line up with TRBD2. The V segment lost 4 bases and the J segment 3 bases; nucleotides outside the gene matches: 5. Germline values: CDR1 SGHRS, CDR2 YFSETQ. The CDR3 contains 15 residues. The CDR3, as DNA: TGCGCCAGCAGCCCGCGACTAGCGGACTACAATGAGCAGTTCTTC. Protein sequence: CASSPRLADYNEQFF.